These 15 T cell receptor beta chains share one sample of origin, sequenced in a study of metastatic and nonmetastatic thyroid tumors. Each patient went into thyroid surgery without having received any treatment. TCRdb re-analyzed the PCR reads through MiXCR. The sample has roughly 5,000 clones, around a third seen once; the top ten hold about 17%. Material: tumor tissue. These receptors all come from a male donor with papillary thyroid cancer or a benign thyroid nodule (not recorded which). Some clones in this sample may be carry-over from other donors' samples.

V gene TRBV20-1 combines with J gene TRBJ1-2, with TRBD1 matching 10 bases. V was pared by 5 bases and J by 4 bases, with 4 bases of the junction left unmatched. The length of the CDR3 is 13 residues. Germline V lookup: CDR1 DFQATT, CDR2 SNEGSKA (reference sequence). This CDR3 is CSARQGAGYGYTF. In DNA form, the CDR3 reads TGCAGTGCTCGACAGGGGGCGGGCTATGGCTACACCTTC.

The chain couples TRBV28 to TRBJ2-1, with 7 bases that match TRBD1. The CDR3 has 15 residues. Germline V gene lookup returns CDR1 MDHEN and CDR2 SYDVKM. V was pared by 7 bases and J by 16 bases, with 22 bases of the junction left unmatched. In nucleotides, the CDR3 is TGTGCCAGCAATACAAAAAAGGGGACAGTAGCTTTTAATTTCTTC. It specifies CASNTKKGTVAFNFF.

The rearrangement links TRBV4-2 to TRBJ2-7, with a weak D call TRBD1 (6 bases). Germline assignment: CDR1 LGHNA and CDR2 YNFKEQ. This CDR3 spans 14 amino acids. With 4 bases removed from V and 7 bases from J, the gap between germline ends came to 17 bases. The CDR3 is CASSPGGFGAEQYF. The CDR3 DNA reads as TGTGCCAGCAGCCCTGGGGGCTTTGGGGCGGAGCAGTACTTC.

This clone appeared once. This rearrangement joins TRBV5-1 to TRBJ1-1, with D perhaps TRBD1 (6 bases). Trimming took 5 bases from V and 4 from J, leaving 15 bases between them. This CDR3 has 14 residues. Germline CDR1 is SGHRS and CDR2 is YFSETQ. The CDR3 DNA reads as TGCGCCAGCAGGGCCACAGGGTCGACCACTGAAGCTTTCTTT. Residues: CASRATGSTTEAFF.

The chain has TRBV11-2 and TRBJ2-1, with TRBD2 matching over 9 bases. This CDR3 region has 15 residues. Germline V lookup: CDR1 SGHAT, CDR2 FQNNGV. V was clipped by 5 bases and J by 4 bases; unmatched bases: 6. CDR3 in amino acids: CASSPGLARYNEQFF. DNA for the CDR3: TGTGCCAGCAGCCCCGGACTAGCGAGATACAATGAGCAGTTCTTC.

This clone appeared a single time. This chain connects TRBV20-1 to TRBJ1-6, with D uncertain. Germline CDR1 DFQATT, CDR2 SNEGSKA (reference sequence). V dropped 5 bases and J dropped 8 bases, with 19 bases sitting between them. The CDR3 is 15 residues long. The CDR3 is CSAPQTRWVDSPLHF. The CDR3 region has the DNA TGCAGTGCTCCTCAAACCAGATGGGTGGATTCACCCCTCCACTTT.

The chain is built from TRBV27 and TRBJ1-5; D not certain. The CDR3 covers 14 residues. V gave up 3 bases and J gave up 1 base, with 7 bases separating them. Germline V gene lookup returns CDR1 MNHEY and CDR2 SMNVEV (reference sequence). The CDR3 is CASSFWGSNQPQHF. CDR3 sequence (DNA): TGTGCCAGCAGTTTCTGGGGAAGCAATCAGCCCCAGCATTTT.

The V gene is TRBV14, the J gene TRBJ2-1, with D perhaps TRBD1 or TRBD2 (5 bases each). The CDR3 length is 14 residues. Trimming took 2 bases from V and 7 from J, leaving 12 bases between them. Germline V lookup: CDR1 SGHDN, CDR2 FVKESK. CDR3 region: CASSQLGTGNEQFF. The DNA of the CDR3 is TGTGCCAGCAGCCAACTGGGGACGGGGAATGAGCAGTTCTTC.

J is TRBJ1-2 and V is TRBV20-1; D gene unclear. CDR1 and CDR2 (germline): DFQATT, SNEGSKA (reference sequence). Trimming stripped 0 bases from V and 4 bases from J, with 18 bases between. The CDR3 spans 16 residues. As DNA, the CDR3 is TGCAGTGCTAGAGATGATTTGACCATTCTCCCCTATGGCTACACCTTC. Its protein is CSARDDLTILPYGYTF.

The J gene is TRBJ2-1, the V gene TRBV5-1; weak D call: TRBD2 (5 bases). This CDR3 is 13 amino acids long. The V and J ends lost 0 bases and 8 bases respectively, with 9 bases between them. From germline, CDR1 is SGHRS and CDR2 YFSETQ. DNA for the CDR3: TGCGCCAGCAGCTTGGGCCAGAGGGATGAGCAGTTCTTC. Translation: CASSLGQRDEQFF.

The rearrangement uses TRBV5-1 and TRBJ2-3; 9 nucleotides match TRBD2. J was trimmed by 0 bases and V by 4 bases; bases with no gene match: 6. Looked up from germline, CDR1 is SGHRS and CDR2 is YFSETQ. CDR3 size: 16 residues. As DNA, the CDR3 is TGCGCCAGCAGCCCCTGGACTAGCGTAAGCACAGATACGCAGTATTTT. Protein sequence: CASSPWTSVSTDTQYF.

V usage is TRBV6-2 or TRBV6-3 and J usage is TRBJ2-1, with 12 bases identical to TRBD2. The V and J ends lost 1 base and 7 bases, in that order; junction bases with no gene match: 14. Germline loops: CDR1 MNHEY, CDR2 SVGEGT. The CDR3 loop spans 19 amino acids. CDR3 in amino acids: CASSYLARLAGVSENEQFF. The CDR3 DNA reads TGTGCCAGCAGTTACTTAGCTAGACTAGCGGGAGTTTCGGAGAATGAGCAGTTCTTC.

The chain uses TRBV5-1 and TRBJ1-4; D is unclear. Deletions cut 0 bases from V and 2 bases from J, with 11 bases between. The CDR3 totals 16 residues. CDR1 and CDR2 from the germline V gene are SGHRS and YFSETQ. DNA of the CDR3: TGCGCCAGCAGCTTGGGCCGGTCTAACACTAATGAAAAACTGTTTTTT. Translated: CASSLGRSNTNEKLFF.

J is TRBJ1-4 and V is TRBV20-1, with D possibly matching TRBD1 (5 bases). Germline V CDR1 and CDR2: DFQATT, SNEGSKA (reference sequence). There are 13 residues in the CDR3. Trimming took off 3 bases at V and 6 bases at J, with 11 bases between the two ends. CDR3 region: CSARPREYEKLFF. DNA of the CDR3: TGCAGTGCTAGGCCCAGGGAGTATGAAAAACTGTTTTTT.

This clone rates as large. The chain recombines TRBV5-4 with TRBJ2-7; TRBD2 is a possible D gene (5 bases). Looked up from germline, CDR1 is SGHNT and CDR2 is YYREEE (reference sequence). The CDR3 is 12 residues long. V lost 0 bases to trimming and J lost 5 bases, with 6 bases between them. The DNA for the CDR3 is TGTGCCAGCAGCTTGGCGGGGAACGAGCAGTACTTC. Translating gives CASSLAGNEQYF.